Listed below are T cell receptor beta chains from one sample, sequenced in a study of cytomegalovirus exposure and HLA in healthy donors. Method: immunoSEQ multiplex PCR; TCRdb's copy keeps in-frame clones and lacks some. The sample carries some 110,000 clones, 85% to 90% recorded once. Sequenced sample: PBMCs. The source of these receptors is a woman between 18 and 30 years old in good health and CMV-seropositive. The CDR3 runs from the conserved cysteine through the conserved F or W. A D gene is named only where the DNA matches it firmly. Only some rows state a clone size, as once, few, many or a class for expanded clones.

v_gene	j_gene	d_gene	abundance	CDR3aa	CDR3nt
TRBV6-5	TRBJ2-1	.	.	CASYGGPYNEQFF	TGTGCCAGCTATGGCGGGCCATACAATGAGCAGTTCTTC
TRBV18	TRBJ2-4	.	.	CASSPQVGGAKNIQYF	TGTGCCAGCTCACCCCAAGTGGGGGGAGCCAAAAACATTCAGTACTTC
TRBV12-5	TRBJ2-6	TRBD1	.	CASGLVQWTGGSGANVLTF	TGTGCTAGTGGTTTGGTACAATGGACAGGCGGCTCTGGGGCCAACGTCCTGACTTTC
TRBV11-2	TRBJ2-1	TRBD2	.	CASSPGGEYNEQFF	TGTGCCAGCAGCCCGGGGGGGGAGTACAATGAGCAGTTCTTC
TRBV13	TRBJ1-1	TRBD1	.	CASSLRQGMNTEAFF	TGTGCCAGCAGCTTAAGACAGGGGATGAACACTGAAGCTTTCTTT
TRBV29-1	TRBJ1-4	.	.	CSVQYRDEKLFF	TGCAGCGTGCAATACAGGGATGAAAAACTGTTTTTT
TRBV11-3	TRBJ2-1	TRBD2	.	CASSLGLTSGLDALYNEQFF	TGTGCCAGCAGCTTAGGTTTGACTAGCGGCCTAGATGCCCTATACAATGAGCAGTTCTTC
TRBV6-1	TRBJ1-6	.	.	CASKGGARGTLHF	TGTGCCAGCAAGGGGGGGGCGCGGGGAACCCTCCACTTT
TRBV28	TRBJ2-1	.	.	CASSLGPTSFF	TGTGCCAGCAGTCTAGGCCCTACGTCGTTCTTC
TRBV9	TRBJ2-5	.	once	CASSAAQGGETQYF	TGTGCCAGCAGCGCTGCCCAAGGCGGCGAGACCCAGTACTTC
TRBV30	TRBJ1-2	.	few	CAWTPGLQAWYGYTF	TGTGCCTGGACACCAGGGCTACAGGCCTGGTATGGCTACACCTTC
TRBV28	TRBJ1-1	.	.	CASSFVGGTEAFF	TGTGCCAGCAGTTTCGTAGGGGGCACTGAAGCTTTCTTT
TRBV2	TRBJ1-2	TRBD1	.	CASRDRTGSDGYTF	TGTGCCAGCAGGGATCGGACAGGGTCGGATGGCTACACCTTC